The sequence of this TCR beta chain was determined in a study of T cell repertoires in cytomegalovirus infection. This clonotype was seen a few times. Its antigen is unidentified. Each CDR3 protein gets one entry after TCRdb re-called the reads with MiXCR. The sample includes about 900,000 distinct CDR3 sequences, roughly a third of them seen just once. V was trimmed by 11 bases and J by 4 bases, leaving 17 bases between them. The V gene's germline CDR1 is MDHEN and CDR2 SYDVKM. This CDR3 comprises 13 residues. The sequence was obtained from a human donor in good health (CMV status not recorded). Some clones in this sample may be carry-over from other donors' samples. The chain employs TRBV28 and TRBJ1-1, with a possible D match to TRBD1 (6 bases). The sample was cultured CD8+ T cells from PBMCs, taken from culture after CMV antigen stimulation. The CDR3 reads CASGPGAGTEAFF. Written as DNA, the CDR3 is TGTGCCTCCGGGCCAGGGGCGGGCACTGAAGCTTTCTTT.